This T cell receptor (beta chain) was captured in a study of molecular identifiers for immune sequencing clone quantification listed by TCRdb under 2018. Notes on the research overall: For a replicate experiment, RNA from approximately 20,000 or 100,000 naive CD8 T cells was divided into five aliquots, and four of the five aliquots were sequenced. CD8 T cells were used in a methods study to benchmark molecular-identifier clustering-based TCR repertoire sequencing (MIDCIRS) and TCR RNA copy counting.

On this clonotype: The specificity of this receptor is unknown. No base-level quality is on record; no much larger clone is a single base apart.

Libraries of naive CD8 T cells were built from around 20,000 to 1,000,000 sorted cells, with 10%, 30% or 50% of the purified RNA used. On a BD FACSAria II, naive CD8 T cells were FACS-sorted as CD8+CD4-CCR7+CD45RA+ and collected into RLT Plus buffer. Roughly nine TCR copies' worth of Jurkat RNA were spiked into roughly 20,000-1,000,000 naive CD8 T cell samples to test detection sensitivity. CD8 T cells were enriched using RosetteSep CD8+ T Cell Enrichment Cocktail and Ficoll-Paque, and the enriched cells then underwent ACK red cell lysis. What the authors observed across the whole study: Spiked-in Jurkat TCR RNA equal to a single cell's worth was reported to be detectable even within 1,100,000 naive CD8 T cells. Identical TCR molecules sharing a barcode could cause highly expanded clone sizes to be underestimated. In CMV-specific effector cells, over 98% of molecules were held by clones above 20 RNA copies, whereas under 1% of molecules were held by such clones in naive cells. Modeling indicated about three TCR RNA copies recovered per cell, compared with around 10 by digital PCR, which implies a capture efficiency of 25% to 35%. When barcode sub-clustering was omitted, TCR diversity was inflated by chimeric consensus sequences, with chimeras reaching as high as 47%. The naive libraries included spiked-in Jurkat TCR RNA (approximately 11 copies' worth), and this RNA is not part of the donor repertoire.

Libraries were made using PCR. The reads were generated on an Illumina HiSeq 4000. Bulk TCR libraries were generated as previously described, with the TCR primers listed in Table S5 used. The Qiagen AllPrep DNA/RNA kit was used to purify total RNA. Before any analysis, reads coming from multiple sequencing runs of the same library were combined into one pool. For the original study's pipeline: Only reads with exact TCR constant sequence were kept, trimmed to 150 nt, and grouped by their 12-nt molecular barcodes. Within each barcode group, reads were sub-clustered at a 15% Levenshtein threshold, and quality-weighted consensus sequences were built per RNA molecule. Non-functional sequences were discarded, and so were lower-count sequences lying one edit away from another sequence. On the basis of fitting two negative binomial distributions, barcode sub-clusters with fewer than 20% of the maximum read count were discarded. TCRdb reprocessed the public reads (quality trimming at Q25 with fastp, clone calling with MiXCR) and kept in-frame beta chains. Identical CDR3 protein sequences are pooled into one entry, listed with their most common genes and DNA. The authors' filters were not applied to this entry. Here the sample has around 480,000 distinct CDR3 sequences; roughly 23% occur a single time. The ten largest clones add up to more than 0.8% of the sample.

Per the germline V gene, SGHNT is the CDR1 and YENEEA is the CDR2. The CDR3 runs 17 amino acids, cysteine and phenylalanine included. Of the read, only the CDR3 DNA is kept; its 51 bases are in frame from base 1. Deletion took 5 bases off V and 4 bases off J, with a span of 18 bases between the germline ends. The sample consisted of naive CD8+ T cells from blood, with Jurkat cell RNA spiked in. Interpreted using the paper, the cell subset or site label stands for: FACS-sorted CD8+CD4-CCR7+CD45RA+ naive T cells. The sequence was obtained from a human donor in good health. Some libraries in this study had Jurkat cell RNA spiked in. The rearranged segments are TRBV11-3 and TRBJ2-6; the D assignment is uncertain and may be TRBD1 or TRBD2, with 5 bases supporting each. The CDR3 here reads CASSTRDGKSGANVLTF. The DNA sequence reads TGTGCCAGCAGCACCCGGGACGGAAAGTCCGGGGCCAACGTCCTGACTTTC.